This TCR beta chain was found in a study of control samples from healthy donors and cancer patients. From germline, CDR1 is MDHEN and CDR2 SYDVKM. The CDR3 has 14 residues. V was trimmed by 8 bases and J by 8 bases, leaving 18 bases between them. This clone was recorded a few times. Measured with immunoSEQ multiplex PCR; TCRdb has only the in-frame clones, and not every one. This table holds about 6,700 clones, 76% found once. This sequence was found in a male donor with melanoma. Sequenced input: formalin-fixed, paraffin-embedded tissue. The chain recombines TRBV28 with TRBJ1-4; maybe TRBD1 (5 bases). The CDR3 is CASCRAGSREKLFF. The CDR3 DNA reads TGTGCCAGCTGTAGGGCAGGGTCGCGAGAAAAACTGTTTTTT.